This TCR beta chain originates from a study of T-cell reconstitution after alpha-beta-depleted transplantation in children. Study-wide results and limits: About two months after transplant, alpha-beta T cells reportedly came from several hundred expanded graft clones. After transplant, high TCRbeta diversity at day 60 in some patients arose from surviving recipient T cells and thymic progenitors.

As regards this clonotype: No antigen is known for it.

Preparation of the TCRbeta library was carried out with unique molecular identifiers. TCRdb reprocessed the PCR reads with MiXCR, giving one entry per CDR3 protein. The sample records some 350,000 distinct CDR3 sequences, roughly 16% being singletons. The germline V gene encodes CDR1 LGHNT and CDR2 FRNRAP. Trimming removed 2 bases from V and 7 bases from J; junction bases left unmatched: 11. The CDR3 covers 17 residues. The chain couples TRBV12-5 to TRBJ2-4; 10 bases are a match to TRBD2. The sequences come from PBMCs, mostly from graft donor cells, collected 360 days after TCRalphabeta/CD19-depleted stem cell transplant. This clonotype was obtained from a male patient aged 2-9 years who had a stem cell transplant for acute lymphoblastic leukemia, so the T cells may come from the graft donor. Written as DNA, the CDR3 is TGTGCTAGTGGTTTGAAGGGTAGGCTAGCGGGAGCGAACATTCAGTACTTC. Amino acids: CASGLKGRLAGANIQYF.